These 31 T cell receptor beta chains were all obtained from the same sample, sequenced in a study of stem cell transplantation in POMP-related autoinflammatory disease. Profiling relied on immunoSEQ multiplex PCR, and the TCRdb table lists in-frame clones only, not all of them. The table shows about 7,200 clones, with roughly four fifths occurring only once. Sequencing used a CXCR5-defined cell subset from PBMCs. All receptors come from a human donor in good health.

This clone appeared a few times. This chain links TRBV30 with TRBJ1-1; tentative D call: TRBD1 (6 bases). The CDR3 is made up of 12 amino acids. V dropped 5 bases and J dropped 0 bases, with 7 bases sitting between them. Per germline, CDR1 GTSNPN and CDR2 SVGIG (reference sequence). The CDR3 region is CAWDRLNTEAFF. The CDR3 coding sequence is TGTGCCTGGGACAGGTTGAACACTGAAGCTTTCTTT. Full variable domain (rest looked up from reference TRBV30 and TRBJ1-1): SQTIHQWPATLVQPVGSPLSLECTVEGTSNPNLYWYRQAAGRGLQLLFYSVGIGQISSEVPQNLSASRPQDRQFILSSKKLLLSDSGFYLCAWDRLNTEAFFGQGTRLTVV.

This chain joins TRBV14 and TRBJ2-3, with a tentative D call TRBD1 (6 bases). The CDR3 loop spans 12 amino acids. V lost 5 bases to trimming and J lost 8 bases, with 11 bases between them. The germline V gene has CDR1 SGHDN and CDR2 FVKESK. CDR3 protein: CASSAVGGTQYF. The CDR3 nucleotides are TGTGCCAGCAGCGCCGTAGGGGGTACGCAGTATTTT.

The chain couples TRBV7-9 to TRBJ1-4; D perhaps matches TRBD1 (5 bases). CDR3 length: 14 residues. Germline CDR1 reads SEHNR; CDR2 reads FQNEAQ (reference sequence). V shed 5 bases and J shed 7 bases, with 14 bases lying between them. CDR3 coding DNA: TGTGCCAGCAGCATACCAGGGTTTAGTGAAAAACTGTTTTTT. Translation: CASSIPGFSEKLFF. Full variable domain (rest looked up from reference TRBV7-9 and TRBJ1-4): DTGVSQNPRHKITKRGQNVTFRCDPISEHNRLYWYRQTLGQGPEFLTYFQNEAQLEKSRLLSDRFSAERPKGSFSTLEIQRTEQGDSAMYLCASSIPGFSEKLFFGSGTQLSVL.

The chain combines TRBV19 with TRBJ1-4; D unresolved. The CDR3 has 15 residues. Per germline, CDR1 LNHDA and CDR2 SQIVND (reference sequence). Trimming pared 7 bases from V and 7 bases from J, leaving 19 bases between. Here the CDR3 reads CASKSGPHRGEKLFF. CDR3 nucleotides: TGTGCCAGTAAGTCCGGGCCTCACCGGGGTGAAAAACTGTTTTTT.

The rearrangement links TRBV7-9 to TRBJ2-5; 10 bases are shared with TRBD2. V was clipped by 5 bases and J by 1 base; unmatched bases: 10. This CDR3 is built from 17 residues. The germline CDR1 and CDR2 sequences are SEHNR and FQNEAQ (reference sequence). The CDR3 loop reads CASSPRASGGTQETQYF. For the CDR3, the DNA is TGTGCCAGCAGCCCAAGGGCTAGCGGGGGCACCCAAGAGACCCAGTACTTC.

The chain carries TRBV11-2 and TRBJ2-6; no clear D. Germline values: CDR1 SGHAT, CDR2 FQNNGV. Deletions cut 2 bases from V and 0 bases from J, with 8 bases between. The CDR3 extends over 16 amino acids. CDR3 protein: CASSLSGRSGANVLTF. CDR3 nucleotides: TGTGCCAGCAGCTTATCAGGCCGCTCTGGGGCCAACGTCCTGACTTTC.

The chain uses TRBV2 and TRBJ2-1; D is possibly TRBD1 (5 bases). From germline, CDR1 is SNHLY and CDR2 FYNNEI. Trimming stripped 1 base from V and 3 bases from J, with 7 bases between. This CDR3 has 14 residues. As DNA, the CDR3 is TGTGCCAGCAGTGAAGGCCAGGGCTACAATGAGCAGTTCTTC. Its translation is CASSEGQGYNEQFF. Full variable domain (rest looked up from reference TRBV2 and TRBJ2-1): EPEVTQTPSHQVTQMGQEVILRCVPISNHLYFYWYRQILGQKVEFLVSFYNNEISEKSEIFDDQFSVERPDGSNFTLKIRSTKLEDSAMYFCASSEGQGYNEQFFGPGTRLTVL.

This clone was seen just once. The rearrangement uses TRBV6-5 and TRBJ2-3, with 7 bases matching TRBD1. The CDR3 is 16 residues long. Germline lookup yields CDR1 MNHEY and CDR2 SVGAGI. After removal of 2 bases from V and 4 bases from J, the junction contained 9 bases not matched to a gene. Here the CDR3 reads CASSYTGIGGADTQYF. The CDR3 DNA reads TGTGCCAGCAGTTACACGGGGATAGGGGGCGCAGATACGCAGTATTTT.

The chain couples TRBV28 to TRBJ2-3, with D perhaps TRBD1 or TRBD2 (5 bases each). Trimming took off 6 bases at V and 6 bases at J, with 22 bases between the two ends. Germline loops: CDR1 MDHEN, CDR2 SYDVKM. CDR3 length: 16 residues. The DNA for the CDR3 is TGTGCCAGCAGGTCGGGACCGACGAGCCTGAGGGATACGCAGTATTTT. It is translated as CASRSGPTSLRDTQYF.

The chain employs TRBV4-1 and TRBJ1-6; D remains ambiguous. The length of the CDR3 is 13 residues. V lost 0 bases and J 10 bases, leaving 7 bases between the germline ends. The germline V gene has CDR1 MGHRA and CDR2 YSYEKL. This chain's CDR3 is CASSQDPSSPLHF. CDR3 nucleotides: TGCGCCAGCAGCCAAGATCCGTCATCACCCCTCCACTTT.

The chain combines TRBV6-5 with TRBJ2-3; the D gene could be TRBD1 or TRBD2 (7 bases each). This CDR3 is 15 amino acids long. Trimming removed 7 bases at V and 1 base at J, with 15 bases between. Looked up from germline, CDR1 is MNHEY and CDR2 is SVGAGI. CDR3 bases: TGTGCCAGCACCCAGGGGGGGCCGGGCACAGATACGCAGTATTTT. Protein sequence: CASTQGGPGTDTQYF.

The rearrangement uses TRBV2 and TRBJ2-7; TRBD1 aligns across 10 bases. CDR3 length equals 11 residues. Per the germline V gene, CDR1 is SNHLY and CDR2 is FYNNEI. Germline trimming cut 11 bases from V and 6 bases from J; bases unmatched to any gene: 4. For the CDR3, the DNA is TGTGCCGGAGGACAGGGGGGCGAGCAGTACTTC. Encoded protein: CAGGQGGEQYF.

The CDR3, as DNA: TGTGCCAGCAGATTAGGGCAGTCTAGCACTGAAGCTTTCTTT. Protein product: CASRLGQSSTEAFF. The chain joins TRBV2 to TRBJ1-1; D gene unclear. CDR3 length: 14 residues. Trimming stripped 6 bases from V and 4 bases from J, with 15 bases between. Germline CDR1 reads SNHLY; CDR2 reads FYNNEI. The full variable domain, completed using reference TRBV2 and TRBJ1-1, is EPEVTQTPSHQVTQMGQEVILRCVPISNHLYFYWYRQILGQKVEFLVSFYNNEISEKSEIFDDQFSVERPDGSNFTLKIRSTKLEDSAMYFCASRLGQSSTEAFFGQGTRLTVV.

The J gene is TRBJ2-7, the V gene TRBV4-1; D remains ambiguous. Between the trimmed V and J ends, which lost 0 bases and 3 bases, there was a span of 9 bases. This CDR3 comprises 14 residues. Germline values: CDR1 MGHRA, CDR2 YSYEKL. The CDR3 loop reads CASSQERDIYEQYF. The CDR3 coding sequence is TGCGCCAGCAGCCAAGAAAGGGATATCTACGAGCAGTACTTC.

This clone showed up just once. The rearrangement joins TRBV7-2 to TRBJ2-1, with D possibly TRBD2 on 5 matching bases. CDR3 length: 16 amino acids. V lost 2 bases, J lost 7 bases, and 18 bases lay in between. CDR1 is SGHTA, CDR2 FQGNSA, per germline. CDR3 protein: CASSLSGIVAMNEQFF. CDR3 nucleotide sequence: TGTGCCAGCAGCTTATCCGGGATTGTAGCTATGAATGAGCAGTTCTTC.

This clone was counted once. This chain uses TRBV27 with TRBJ2-3; no definite D call. Between the trimmed V and J ends, which lost 7 bases and 0 bases, there was a span of 11 bases. CDR3 length equals 14 residues. Looked up from germline, CDR1 is MNHEY and CDR2 is SMNVEV (reference sequence). The CDR3 loop reads CASTRVPSTDTQYF. The CDR3, as DNA: TGTGCCAGCACTAGAGTCCCTAGCACAGATACGCAGTATTTT.

A single count supports this clone. The V and J genes are TRBV4-3 and TRBJ1-1, with TRBD1 matching 7 bases. Looked up from germline, CDR1 is LGHNA and CDR2 is YSLEER. CDR3 size: 14 residues. V lost 0 bases to trimming and J lost 11 bases; unmatched junction nucleotides: 9. The chain's CDR3 is CASSQDNAADRAFF. Here the CDR3 DNA reads TGCGCCAGCAGCCAAGACAACGCGGCGGACAGGGCTTTCTTT.

The chain employs TRBV19 and TRBJ1-5; 7 bases match TRBD1. CDR1 LNHDA and CDR2 SQIVND come from the germline V gene (reference sequence). The CDR3 covers 17 residues. V was pared by 9 bases and J by 2 bases, with 16 bases of the junction left unmatched. CDR3 DNA: TGTGCCAGCCGTCCCTGGACAGGTGGTAAGGGCAATCAGCCCCAGCATTTT. It encodes CASRPWTGGKGNQPQHF. Full variable domain (remainder filled in from reference TRBV19 and TRBJ1-5): DGGITQSPKYLFRKEGQNVTLSCEQNLNHDAMYWYRQDPGQGLRLIYYSQIVNDFQKGDIAEGYSVSREKKESFPLTVTSAQKNPTAFYLCASRPWTGGKGNQPQHFGDGTRLSIL.

The genes are TRBV6-1 and TRBJ2-3, with D possibly TRBD2 on 6 matching bases. Trimming removed 4 bases from V and 3 bases from J, with 11 bases in between. Germline assignment: CDR1 MNHNS and CDR2 SASEGT. The CDR3 contains 14 residues. CDR3 residues: CASSGRTTTDTQYF. The CDR3 coding sequence is TGTGCCAGCAGTGGCCGGACTACAACAGATACGCAGTATTTT.

V and J are TRBV5-8 and TRBJ1-5; D perhaps matches TRBD1 (6 bases). The V end was cut by 4 bases, the J end by 0 bases, with 20 bases between. CDR3 size: 18 residues. The germline gives CDR1 SGHTS, CDR2 YDEGEE. The CDR3 DNA is TGTGCCAGCAGCCCCGGACAGAGGCCCACTTATAGCAATCAGCCCCAGCATTTT. It translates to CASSPGQRPTYSNQPQHF.

The genes are TRBV5-4 and TRBJ2-5; the D call may be TRBD1 or TRBD2 (5 bases each). Germline V CDR1 and CDR2: SGHNT, YYREEE (reference sequence). The V end lost 4 bases, the J end lost 5 bases, and 12 bases lay between the germline ends. This CDR3 comprises 13 residues. DNA of the CDR3: TGTGCCAGCAGCGTCCGGGGCAGGGAGACCCAGTACTTC. Its translation: CASSVRGRETQYF.

The chain couples TRBV13 to TRBJ2-3; 7 nucleotides match TRBD2. After removal of 6 bases from V and 2 bases from J, the junction contained 11 bases not matched to a gene. Germline CDR1 reads PRHDT; CDR2 reads FYEKMQ (reference sequence). There are 16 residues in the CDR3. CDR3 in DNA: TGTGCCAGCAGTTTCGAGCGGGGCGCCCCCACAGATACGCAGTATTTT. Translating it yields CASSFERGAPTDTQYF.

The chain uses TRBV9 and TRBJ2-5; D gene unclear. With the DNA end fitting TRBJ2-7 better, the J assignment may be wrong. From germline, CDR1 is SGDLS and CDR2 YYNGEE. The CDR3 runs 15 residues. In nucleotides, the CDR3 is TGTGCCAGCAGCGTAGGTATAGGGCCATCCTACGAGCAGTACTTC. Translated, it gives CASSVGIGPSYEQYF.

The V gene is TRBV9, the J gene TRBJ2-3; D unresolved. CDR1 is SGDLS, CDR2 YYNGEE, per germline. The CDR3 spans 17 residues. Trimming pared 0 bases from V and 1 base from J, leaving 15 bases between. As DNA, the CDR3 is TGTGCCAGCAGCGTAGGATTGAGTCAAATCGGCACAGATACGCAGTATTTT. It specifies CASSVGLSQIGTDTQYF.

The V call is TRBV28, the J call TRBJ2-2; D remains unclear. Germline CDR1 is MDHEN and CDR2 is SYDVKM. The CDR3 is 12 residues long. V lost 7 bases and J 1 base, leaving 4 bases between the germline ends. This CDR3 is CASKRNTGELFF. The CDR3 DNA sequence: TGTGCCAGCAAACGGAACACCGGGGAGCTGTTTTTT.

The chain has TRBV12-1 and TRBJ1-3. TRBV12-1 is labeled a pseudogene. This CDR3 comprises 19 residues. CDR3 in amino acids: CASSSTAGDGSRSGNTIYF. The CDR3 DNA sequence: TGTGCCAGCAGCTCAACCGCCGGGGACGGAAGTAGGTCTGGAAACACCATATATTTT.

The chain has TRBV7-9 and TRBJ1-4; TRBD1 might be the D (5 bases). V was pared by 6 bases and J by 5 bases, with 16 bases between. In germline, CDR1 is SEHNR, CDR2 FQNEAQ (reference sequence). The CDR3 is 15 residues long. CDR3 region: CASSSTQGKNEKLFF. Here the CDR3 DNA reads TGTGCCAGCAGTTCTACTCAGGGAAAGAATGAAAAACTGTTTTTT.

The J gene is TRBJ1-1, the V gene TRBV5-1; D remains unclear. The CDR3 is made up of 14 amino acids. Germline CDR1 SGHRS, CDR2 YFSETQ. With 0 bases removed from V and 0 bases from J, the gap between germline ends came to 6 bases. This chain's CDR3 is CASSLAGMNTEAFF. The CDR3 DNA reads as TGCGCCAGCAGCTTGGCAGGTATGAACACTGAAGCTTTCTTT.

This clone was observed once. This chain uses TRBV28 with TRBJ2-5; a possible D gene is TRBD2 (6 bases). The CDR3 has 13 residues. Looked up from germline, CDR1 is MDHEN and CDR2 is SYDVKM. V was trimmed by 6 bases and J by 5 bases, leaving 13 bases between them. The CDR3 sequence: CASRLGGAETQYF. In DNA, the CDR3 is TGTGCCAGCAGATTAGGAGGGGCCGAGACCCAGTACTTC. Looking up the rest from reference TRBV28 and TRBJ2-5 gives the full variable domain: DVKVTQSSRYLVKRTGEKVFLECVQDMDHENMFWYRQDPGLGLRLIYFSYDVKMKEKGDIPEGYSVSREKKERFSLILESASTNQTSMYLCASRLGGAETQYFGPGTRLLVL.

This clone was counted between two and nine times. The chain carries TRBV7-9 and TRBJ1-3; TRBD1 might be the D (5 bases). Trimming removed 6 bases from V and 2 bases from J, with 11 bases in between. CDR1 SEHNR and CDR2 FQNEAQ come from the germline V gene (reference sequence). The CDR3 runs to 14 residues. CDR3 loop: CASSRDGTGNTIYF. CDR3 sequence (DNA): TGTGCCAGCAGTCGGGACGGAACTGGAAACACCATATATTTT.

The V call is TRBV5-1, the J call TRBJ1-2; tentatively, D is TRBD1 (6 bases). Trimming cost V 4 bases and J 2 bases, with 12 bases left between them. The V gene's germline CDR1 is SGHRS and CDR2 YFSETQ. This CDR3 spans 14 amino acids. The CDR3 reads CASSPAGENYGYTF. CDR3 in DNA: TGCGCCAGCAGCCCGGCAGGGGAAAACTATGGCTACACCTTC.